These 18 T cell receptor beta chains were all obtained from the same sample, sequenced in a study of response to subunit inactivated influenza vaccine. A single record per CDR3 protein comes from TCRdb applying MiXCR to the RT-PCR reads. The table has about 520,000 distinct CDR3 sequences, around 7.9% seen once. Sequences were derived from PBMCs from blood, sampled around 25 months after vaccination. The receptor source for this set is a man aged 50-75 years who received an inactivated influenza vaccine.

The V gene is TRBV20-1, the J gene TRBJ2-7; TRBD1 is a possible D gene (6 bases). Germline V gene lookup returns CDR1 DFQATT and CDR2 SNEGSKA (reference sequence). The ends were cut back, 3 bases at V and 3 bases at J, with 9 bases in the middle. CDR3 length: 12 amino acids. The CDR3 DNA is TGCAGTGCTAGGACAGGAAGCTACGAGCAGTACTTC. Translating gives CSARTGSYEQYF.

The table lists this clonotype with many counts. This sequence joins TRBV4-2 and TRBJ2-3, with 10 nucleotides matching TRBD1. With V trimmed by 0 bases and J by 6 bases, 6 bases remained unmatched. CDR1 and CDR2 (germline): LGHNA, YNFKEQ. CDR3 length equals 16 residues. In DNA, the CDR3 is TGTGCCAGCAGCCAAGATGAGGGACAGGGGTCGGATACGCAGTATTTT. This codes for CASSQDEGQGSDTQYF.

The chain recombines TRBV20-1 with TRBJ2-3; TRBD2 aligns across 8 bases. CDR1 DFQATT and CDR2 SNEGSKA come from the germline V gene (reference sequence). The CDR3 sequence is 15 residues long. V gave up 6 bases and J gave up 2 bases; unmatched junction bases: 10. The DNA of the CDR3 is TGCAGTGCCTACAGCCGGGGGGGCGTCACAGATACGCAGTATTTT. This translates into CSAYSRGGVTDTQYF.

V and J are TRBV3-1 and TRBJ2-1, with a tentative D call TRBD2 (6 bases). Germline CDR1 LGHDT, CDR2 YNNKEL (reference sequence). Trimming pared 3 bases from V and 0 bases from J, leaving 15 bases between. The CDR3 consists of 17 residues. The CDR3 DNA follows: TGTGCCAGCAGCCACCGGGACTTCTTAACCTCCTACAATGAGCAGTTCTTC. Encoded protein: CASSHRDFLTSYNEQFF.

In its sample, this clonotype was seen once. The rearrangement uses TRBV11-1 and TRBJ2-1, with a possible D match to TRBD2 (6 bases). Trimming left V 2 bases short and J 0 bases short, with 17 bases between. The CDR3 runs 18 residues. Germline CDR1 reads SGHAT; CDR2 reads FQDESV (reference sequence). The CDR3 coding sequence is TGTGCCAGCAGCTTACCTGTTAAGGGACTCAGCTCCTACAATGAGCAGTTCTTC. It specifies CASSLPVKGLSSYNEQFF.

About this clonotype: The junction shows a germline mismatch at one end, possibly a read error. The chain couples TRBV4-1 to TRBJ2-7; possibly TRBD2 for D (7 bases). This CDR3 contains 15 residues. Germline V gene sequence: CDR1 MGHRA, CDR2 YSYEKL. The CDR3 sequence: CASSQGGGGSFEQYF. The CDR3 bases are TGCGCCAGCAGCCAAGGAGGGGGGGGCTCCTTCGAGCAGTACTTC.

Ten or more counts support this clonotype. The J gene is TRBJ2-5, the V gene TRBV5-1; 7 bases agree with TRBD1. The CDR3 is 15 amino acids. V shed 4 bases, J shed 2 bases, and the junction held 8 bases outside the gene matches. Germline V gives CDR1 SGHRS, CDR2 YFSETQ. The CDR3 loop is CASSVGPGGQETQYF. The CDR3, as DNA: TGCGCCAGCAGCGTCGGCCCAGGGGGTCAAGAGACCCAGTACTTC.

This clonotype was detected a few times. The chain is built from TRBV6-2 or TRBV6-3 and TRBJ2-3; D is unclear. V was clipped by 8 bases and J by 6 bases, with 21 bases between them. Germline values: CDR1 MNHEY, CDR2 SVGEGT. The length of the CDR3 is 15 residues. CDR3 in DNA: TGTGCCAGCCGGGCTGGCCCCGTCACACCGGATACGCAGTATTTT. Translated, it gives CASRAGPVTPDTQYF.

V is TRBV5-1 and J is TRBJ2-7; D might be TRBD1 or TRBD2, each matching 5 bases. Trimming stripped 4 bases from V and 2 bases from J, with 16 bases between. Germline CDR1 is SGHRS and CDR2 is YFSETQ. This CDR3 contains 15 residues. Here the CDR3 DNA reads TGCGCCAGCAGCCCAGGGACGGCTTCGGCCTACGAGCAGTACTTC. Its protein product is CASSPGTASAYEQYF. The full variable domain, rest sourced from reference TRBV5-1 and TRBJ2-7, is KAGVTQTPRYLIKTRGQQVTLSCSPISGHRSVSWYQQTPGQGLQFLFEYFSETQRNKGNFPGRFSGRQFSNSRSEMNVSTLELGDSALYLCASSPGTASAYEQYFGPGTRLTVT.

The table lists this clonotype with a few counts. The gene calls are TRBV20-1 and TRBJ2-5; D is uncertain. With 0 bases removed from V and 5 bases from J, the gap between germline ends came to 13 bases. The CDR3 loop spans 14 amino acids. Germline lookup yields CDR1 DFQATT and CDR2 SNEGSKA (reference sequence). The CDR3 DNA reads TGCAGTGCTAGAGATGGTCAGGCTGGGGAGACCCAGTACTTC. It encodes CSARDGQAGETQYF.

There are many counts of this clonotype. The chain couples TRBV5-1 to TRBJ2-3; 8 nucleotides align to TRBD1. Germline CDR1 and CDR2: SGHRS and YFSETQ. The CDR3 loop spans 14 amino acids. Trimming cost V 4 bases and J 6 bases; bases outside gene matches: 7. The CDR3 region is CASSIGQGDDTQYF. The CDR3 coding sequence is TGCGCCAGCAGCATTGGACAGGGTGATGATACGCAGTATTTT.

This clonotype was counted many times. This chain joins TRBV4-3 and TRBJ1-1; 7 bases align to TRBD1. CDR1 and CDR2 (germline): LGHNA, YSLEER. V dropped 3 bases and J dropped 5; count of bases not matched to a gene: 9. The CDR3 consists of 15 residues. This CDR3 is CASSQGDRDSTEAFF. The CDR3 DNA reads as TGCGCCAGCAGCCAGGGAGACAGGGATTCGACTGAAGCTTTCTTT.

This clonotype was counted between two and nine times. This chain joins TRBV12-3 or TRBV12-4 and TRBJ2-3; no firm D call. CDR3 length: 15 residues. Trimming removed 1 base at V and 2 bases at J, with 10 bases between. DNA of the CDR3: TGTGCCAGCAGTTTAGACAGCACTAACACAGATACGCAGTATTTT. It specifies CASSLDSTNTDTQYF.

This clonotype showed up many times. This sequence joins TRBV7-9 and TRBJ2-7; TRBD2 matches 14 bases. Losses at the gene ends were 5 bases for V and 5 bases for J; bases not matched to a gene: 5. Per the germline V gene, CDR1 is SEHNR and CDR2 is FQNEAQ (reference sequence). The CDR3 sequence is 15 residues long. The CDR3 sequence: CASSPGTSGSNEQYF. CDR3 nucleotides: TGTGCCAGCAGCCCCGGGACTAGCGGGAGTAACGAGCAGTACTTC.

The chain employs TRBV30 and TRBJ2-3; D is undetermined. The germline V gene encodes CDR1 GTSNPN and CDR2 SVGIG (reference sequence). The CDR3 length is 13 residues. The V and J ends lost 3 bases and 5 bases respectively, with 12 bases between them. The DNA for the CDR3 is TGTGCCTGGAGCTGGGGATCGGGAGATACGCAGTATTTT. Its translation is CAWSWGSGDTQYF.

This clonotype was detected ten times or more. This chain connects TRBV4-3 to TRBJ2-4, with D possibly matching TRBD2 (5 bases). Trimming stripped 0 bases from V and 0 bases from J, with 15 bases between. The CDR3 is made up of 18 amino acids. The germline V gene has CDR1 LGHNA and CDR2 YSLEER. The CDR3 DNA follows: TGCGCCAGCAGCCAAGATCTAGGGCGGACTTTAGCCAAAAACATTCAGTACTTC. Translated: CASSQDLGRTLAKNIQYF.

In regard to this clonotype: A much larger clone differs by one base, so this may be a read error. The chain carries TRBV6-5 and TRBJ1-5; 7 bases fit TRBD1. The V segment lost 6 bases and the J segment 4 bases; nucleotides outside the gene matches: 0. The CDR3 runs 12 residues. The V gene's germline CDR1 is MNHEY and CDR2 SVGAGI. CDR3 in amino acids: CASRQGNQPQHF. In DNA, the CDR3 is TGTGCCAGCAGACAGGGGAATCAGCCCCAGCATTTT.

V usage is TRBV4-3 and J usage is TRBJ2-7; 9 bases fit TRBD2. This CDR3 comprises 15 residues. After removal of 2 bases from V and 4 bases from J, the junction contained 6 bases not matched to a gene. Germline V lookup: CDR1 LGHNA, CDR2 YSLEER. CDR3 sequence: CASSQQAGGYYEQYF. In DNA form, the CDR3 reads TGCGCCAGCAGCCAACAAGCGGGGGGATATTACGAGCAGTACTTC.